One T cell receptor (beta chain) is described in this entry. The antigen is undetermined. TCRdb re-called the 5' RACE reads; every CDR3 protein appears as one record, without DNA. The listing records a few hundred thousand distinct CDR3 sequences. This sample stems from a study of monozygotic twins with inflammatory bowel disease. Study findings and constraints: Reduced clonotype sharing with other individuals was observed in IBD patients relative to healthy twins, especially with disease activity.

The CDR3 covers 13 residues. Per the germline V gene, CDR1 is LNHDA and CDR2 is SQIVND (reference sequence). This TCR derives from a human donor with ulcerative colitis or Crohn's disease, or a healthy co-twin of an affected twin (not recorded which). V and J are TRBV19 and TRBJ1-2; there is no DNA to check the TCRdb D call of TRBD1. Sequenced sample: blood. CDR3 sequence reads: CASSIPGESRYTF.